Following are 4 T cell receptor beta chains from one sample sequenced in a study of resident and recirculating memory T cells in vitiligo. TCRdb's table, derived via immunoSEQ multiplex PCR, lists solely in-frame clones and lacks some. The table has 75,000 to 95,000 clones, 92% seen once; the top ten hold more than 4.5%. Sample: blood. The receptors stem from a male donor with vitiligo.

J is TRBJ2-7 and V is TRBV6-5, with 7 bases that match TRBD1. Losses at the gene ends were 6 bases for V and 0 bases for J; bases not matched to a gene: 5. Germline V lookup: CDR1 MNHEY, CDR2 SVGAGI. CDR3 length equals 14 residues. The CDR3, as DNA: TGTGCCAGCAGCCCGGACAGGCGCTCCTACGAGCAGTACTTC. It codes for CASSPDRRSYEQYF.

The count of this clone is one. The V gene is TRBV11-2, the J gene TRBJ1-1; the match to TRBD1 covers 10 bases. The germline V gene encodes CDR1 SGHAT and CDR2 FQNNGV. This CDR3 region has 14 residues. Unmatched junction bases numbered 4, after V lost 4 bases and J lost 5 bases. The CDR3 loop reads CASSSGQGDTEAFF. The CDR3, as DNA: TGTGCCAGCAGCTCAGGACAGGGGGATACTGAAGCTTTCTTT.

The V call is TRBV7-2, the J call TRBJ1-1; D call uncertain. This CDR3 has 13 amino acids. From germline, CDR1 is SGHTA and CDR2 FQGNSA. The germline V and J ends were trimmed by 3 bases and 2 bases, with 7 bases remaining between them. This CDR3 reads CASSFFVNTEAFF. The CDR3 nucleotides read TGTGCCAGCAGCTTTTTCGTTAACACTGAAGCTTTCTTT.

V and J are TRBV6-6 and TRBJ2-7, with D unclear. This CDR3 is built from 14 residues. Between the trimmed V and J ends, which lost 7 bases and 4 bases, there was a span of 17 bases. CDR1 MNHNY and CDR2 SVGAGI come from the germline V gene (reference sequence). CDR3 DNA: TGTGCCAGCATTGCGGTTAGCACGGCTTACGAGCAGTACTTC. Its translation is CASIAVSTAYEQYF.